One sample yielded the 32 T cell receptor beta chains listed below, sequenced in a study of blood T cell repertoires in COVID-19. Assay used: immunoSEQ multiplex PCR; TCRdb lists only in-frame clones, some missing. The sample gives about 270,000 clones, around 85% of which show up once; less than 15% is in the top ten. Sequencing used peripheral blood. The receptor source for this set is a woman aged 25 to 45 with COVID-19, enrolled during active disease.

The CDR3 DNA sequence: TGTGCCAGCAGCAACTTGGGGACAGGGCGGTTTGCCTATGGCTACACCTTC. As protein: CASSNLGTGRFAYGYTF. The chain has TRBV5-4 and TRBJ1-2; 9 positions agree with TRBD1. The CDR3 consists of 17 residues. The germline V gene has CDR1 SGHNT and CDR2 YYREEE (reference sequence). J lost 4 bases, V lost 4 bases, and 14 bases had no gene match. Full variable domain (outside the CDR3, taken from reference TRBV5-4 and TRBJ1-2): ETGVTQSPTHLIKTRGQQVTLRCSSQSGHNTVSWYQQALGQGPQFIFQYYREEENGRGNFPPRFSGLQFPNYSSELNVNALELDDSALYLCASSNLGTGRFAYGYTFGSGTRLTVV.

The chain joins TRBV5-1 to TRBJ1-5; no clear D gene. CDR3 length: 15 amino acids. The germline gives CDR1 SGHRS, CDR2 YFSETQ. The V end was cut by 2 bases, the J end by 7 bases, with 16 bases between. The CDR3 protein is CASSFPAGRQQPQHF. As DNA, the CDR3 is TGCGCCAGCAGCTTCCCCGCGGGGAGGCAGCAGCCCCAGCATTTT.

The J gene is TRBJ2-5, the V gene TRBV5-1, with 8 bases aligning to TRBD2. After removal of 2 bases from V and 1 base from J, the junction contained 4 bases not matched to a gene. The CDR3 sequence is 15 residues long. Germline assignment: CDR1 SGHRS and CDR2 YFSETQ. CDR3 nucleotides: TGCGCCAGCAGCTTATCTGGACTAGCCCAAGAGACCCAGTACTTC. The encoded protein is CASSLSGLAQETQYF. The full variable domain, completed using reference TRBV5-1 and TRBJ2-5, is KAGVTQTPRYLIKTRGQQVTLSCSPISGHRSVSWYQQTPGQGLQFLFEYFSETQRNKGNFPGRFSGRQFSNSRSEMNVSTLELGDSALYLCASSLSGLAQETQYFGPGTRLLVL.

The V and J genes are TRBV4-1 and TRBJ1-1, with D perhaps TRBD1 (6 bases). This CDR3 is 18 amino acids long. Germline lookup yields CDR1 MGHRA and CDR2 YSYEKL. The V end lost 0 bases, the J end lost 6 bases, and 23 bases lay between the germline ends. CDR3 DNA sequence: TGCGCCAGCAGCCAAGATCCGGGACATCAACCTTGGTTGTCTGAAGCTTTCTTT. This sequence encodes CASSQDPGHQPWLSEAFF.

This chain connects TRBV5-6 to TRBJ2-7, with 14 bases aligning to TRBD2. The V and J ends lost 2 bases and 7 bases, in that order; junction bases with no gene match: 14. CDR1 is SGHDT and CDR2 is YYEEEE in the germline V gene. The CDR3 extends over 18 amino acids. CDR3 coding DNA: TGTGCCAGCAGCTTCTCCCTAGGACTAGCGGGGGGTCTAGGGGAGCAGTACTTC. This translates into CASSFSLGLAGGLGEQYF.

The CDR3 loop reads CASSTTGEYGYTF. The CDR3, as DNA: TGTGCCAGCAGCACGACAGGGGAGTATGGCTACACCTTC. The V gene is TRBV2, the J gene TRBJ1-2, with 8 bases that match TRBD1. The CDR3 runs 13 residues. The trim removed 6 bases at V and 5 bases at J, leaving 5 bases unmatched. Germline lookup yields CDR1 SNHLY and CDR2 FYNNEI.

The chain employs TRBV10-1 and TRBJ2-1; 9 bases agree with TRBD2. The J segment lost 8 bases and the V segment lost 4 bases, leaving 3 bases of the junction unmatched. CDR3 length equals 13 residues. Germline V CDR1 and CDR2: WNHNN, SYGVQD (reference sequence). Here the CDR3 reads CASSVQRGDEQFF. CDR3 bases: TGCGCCAGCAGTGTGCAGCGGGGGGATGAGCAGTTCTTC.

This clone was picked up one time. The CDR3 nucleotides read TGCGCCAGCAGCCAAGGTAGCTCCTATAATTCACCCCTCCACTTT. This translates into CASSQGSSYNSPLHF. The chain joins TRBV4-1 to TRBJ1-6; D not certain. Trimming left V 1 base short and J 0 bases short, with 4 bases between. CDR3 length equals 15 residues. CDR1 is MGHRA and CDR2 is YSYEKL in the germline V gene.

This clone appeared once. This chain uses TRBV2 with TRBJ1-2, with D tentatively TRBD1 (5 bases). V lost 7 bases, J lost 4 bases, and 13 bases lay in between. This CDR3 is built from 13 residues. CDR1 and CDR2 from the germline V gene are SNHLY and FYNNEI. CDR3 nucleotide sequence: TGTGCCAGCACCGACGGGGGATTCTATGGCTACACCTTC. Amino acid sequence: CASTDGGFYGYTF. The whole variable domain, remainder taken from reference TRBV2 and TRBJ1-2, is EPEVTQTPSHQVTQMGQEVILRCVPISNHLYFYWYRQILGQKVEFLVSFYNNEISEKSEIFDDQFSVERPDGSNFTLKIRSTKLEDSAMYFCASTDGGFYGYTFGSGTRLTVV.

The chain recombines TRBV28 with TRBJ2-7; TRBD1 aligns across 7 bases. The V gene's germline CDR1 is MDHEN and CDR2 SYDVKM. The junction had 2 bases not matched to a gene; V was cut back by 6 bases and J by 0 bases. This CDR3 is 13 amino acids long. CDR3 nucleotide sequence: TGTGCCAGCAGCAGGGGGTACTCCTACGAGCAGTACTTC. Amino acid sequence: CASSRGYSYEQYF.

J is TRBJ2-5 and V is TRBV7-9, with 12 nucleotides matching TRBD1. Per germline, CDR1 SEHNR and CDR2 FQNEAQ (reference sequence). Losses at the gene ends were 6 bases for V and 5 bases for J; bases not matched to a gene: 10. The CDR3 covers 16 residues. Here the CDR3 DNA reads TGTGCCAGCAGAACCGGGACAGGGGGCCGCTGGGAGACCCAGTACTTC. Encoded protein: CASRTGTGGRWETQYF.

The chain has TRBV5-5 and TRBJ1-4, with D maybe TRBD1 (5 bases). Germline V gene data show CDR1 as SGHKS and CDR2 as YYEKEE (reference sequence). V was trimmed by 0 bases and J by 8 bases, leaving 14 bases between them. CDR3 length equals 15 residues. The CDR3 protein is CASSLGGWTREKLFF. CDR3 bases: TGTGCCAGCAGCTTGGGTGGCTGGACAAGAGAAAAACTGTTTTTT. The full variable domain, in which reference TRBV5-5 and TRBJ1-4 provide the parts outside the CDR3, is DAGVTQSPTHLIKTRGQQVTLRCSPISGHKSVSWYQQVLGQGPQFIFQYYEKEERGRGNFPDRFSARQFPNYSSELNVNALLLGDSALYLCASSLGGWTREKLFFGSGTQLSVL.

The rearrangement uses TRBV5-1 and TRBJ2-3, with 12 positions matching TRBD1. CDR1 and CDR2 from the germline V gene are SGHRS and YFSETQ. V trimming: 3 bases; J trimming: 6 bases; junction bases outside the gene matches: 5. The CDR3 is 15 residues long. The CDR3 sequence: CASSSGTGGGDTQYF. In DNA, the CDR3 is TGCGCCAGCAGCTCCGGGACAGGGGGCGGCGATACGCAGTATTTT.

The V gene is TRBV14, the J gene TRBJ2-5; TRBD1 matches at 7 bases. Germline V gene sequence: CDR1 SGHDN, CDR2 FVKESK. Trimming at V came to 0 bases and at J to 5 bases, leaving 6 bases not matched to a gene. The CDR3 is made up of 15 amino acids. CDR3 sequence: CASSQEGQEWETQYF. The CDR3 DNA follows: TGTGCCAGCAGCCAAGAAGGACAGGAATGGGAGACCCAGTACTTC.

The chain joins TRBV5-1 to TRBJ2-7, with 9 bases lining up with TRBD2. Germline CDR1 SGHRS, CDR2 YFSETQ. The CDR3 is made up of 15 amino acids. Trimming at V came to 1 base and at J to 5 bases, leaving 7 bases not matched to a gene. The CDR3 DNA follows: TGCGCCAGCAGCTTGAAAGGGACTAGCATCCACGAGCAGTACTTC. Amino acid sequence: CASSLKGTSIHEQYF.

This rearrangement joins TRBV7-9 to TRBJ2-1; 9 bases map to TRBD1. The CDR3 sequence is 16 residues long. The germline CDR1 and CDR2 sequences are SEHNR and FQNEAQ (reference sequence). After removal of 5 bases from V and 8 bases from J, the junction contained 13 bases not matched to a gene. CDR3 nucleotide sequence: TGTGCCAGCAGCCCCCGTCCCGGGACAGGGATCGATGAGCAGTTCTTC. Its translation: CASSPRPGTGIDEQFF.

The chain has TRBV19 and TRBJ2-1, with TRBD2 matching 15 bases. This CDR3 is built from 19 residues. Per germline, CDR1 LNHDA and CDR2 SQIVND (reference sequence). J gave up 4 bases and V 0 bases, and 7 bases lay outside the gene matches. DNA of the CDR3: TGTGCCAGTAGTATAGATCCCCGGACTAGCGGGGGGGCTTACAATGAGCAGTTCTTC. Its translation: CASSIDPRTSGGAYNEQFF.

There are a few counts of this clone. This sample includes further DNA sequences coding for the same CDR3. The CDR3 loop reads CASSPGGDYGYTF. The CDR3 DNA follows: TGTGCCAGCTCACCAGGAGGGGACTATGGCTACACCTTC. The chain links TRBV18 to TRBJ1-2; a weak D match, TRBD1 (5 bases). This CDR3 is built from 13 residues. V lost 2 bases and J 3 bases, leaving 7 bases between the germline ends. The germline V gene has CDR1 KGHSH and CDR2 LQKENI.

The V call is TRBV6-5, the J call TRBJ2-2; 13 nucleotides agree with TRBD2. Germline values: CDR1 MNHEY, CDR2 SVGAGI. The CDR3 has 14 amino acids. After removal of 7 bases from V and 5 bases from J, the junction contained 1 base not matched to a gene. The CDR3 reads CASILAGGTGELFF. The CDR3 bases are TGTGCCAGCATACTAGCGGGGGGGACCGGGGAGCTGTTTTTT.

This sequence joins TRBV2 and TRBJ1-3; TRBD1 aligns across 7 bases. The germline gives CDR1 SNHLY, CDR2 FYNNEI. CDR3 size: 15 residues. Trimming at V came to 1 base and at J to 0 bases, leaving 0 bases not matched to a gene. CDR3 loop: CASSEEGASGNTIYF. The CDR3 bases are TGTGCCAGCAGTGAAGAGGGGGCCTCTGGAAACACCATATATTTT.

The gene calls are TRBV15 and TRBJ1-6, with D tentatively TRBD1 (5 bases). The germline V and J ends were trimmed by 0 bases and 9 bases, with 9 bases remaining between them. The CDR3 consists of 14 residues. CDR1 and CDR2 from the germline V gene are LNHNV and YYDKDF (reference sequence). DNA for the CDR3: TGTGCCACCAGCAGAGATTTAGGGGCTTCACCCCTCCACTTT. This sequence encodes CATSRDLGASPLHF. The full variable domain, rest sourced from reference TRBV15 and TRBJ1-6, is DAMVIQNPRYQVTQFGKPVTLSCSQTLNHNVMYWYQQKSSQAPKLLFHYYDKDFNNEADTPDNFQSRRPNTSFCFLDIRSPGLGDTAMYLCATSRDLGASPLHFGNGTRLTVT.

The chain carries TRBV20-1 and TRBJ2-7, with a possible D match to TRBD2 (5 bases). The V end was cut by 3 bases, the J end by 6 bases, with 9 bases between. Per germline, CDR1 DFQATT and CDR2 SNEGSKA (reference sequence). The CDR3 consists of 11 residues. The CDR3 region has the DNA TGCAGTGCTAGGGGTGCGGGCGAGCAGTACTTC. Translation gives CSARGAGEQYF.

The chain employs TRBV19 and TRBJ2-3; perhaps TRBD1 as D (5 bases). The CDR3 has 12 amino acids. V was pared by 7 bases and J by 1 base, with 6 bases between. The V gene's germline CDR1 is LNHDA and CDR2 SQIVND (reference sequence). CDR3 protein: CASKQGTDTQYF. The CDR3 DNA is TGTGCCAGTAAACAGGGCACAGATACGCAGTATTTT.

The chain couples TRBV9 to TRBJ2-5, with TRBD2 as a possible D gene (6 bases). Trimming pared 0 bases from V and 3 bases from J, leaving 12 bases between. Per the germline V gene, CDR1 is SGDLS and CDR2 is YYNGEE. This CDR3 contains 15 residues. The chain's CDR3 is CASSVVPSAEETQYF. CDR3 sequence (DNA): TGTGCCAGCAGCGTAGTGCCTAGCGCAGAAGAGACCCAGTACTTC.

This sequence joins TRBV5-1 and TRBJ2-3, with a possible D match to TRBD1 (6 bases). The CDR3 has 13 residues. Deletions cut 2 bases from V and 6 bases from J, with 10 bases between. Germline V gene lookup returns CDR1 SGHRS and CDR2 YFSETQ. CDR3 protein: CASSLRTVDTQYF. The CDR3 nucleotides read TGCGCCAGCAGCTTAAGGACAGTGGATACGCAGTATTTT. The full variable domain, its missing parts supplied by reference TRBV5-1 and TRBJ2-3, is KAGVTQTPRYLIKTRGQQVTLSCSPISGHRSVSWYQQTPGQGLQFLFEYFSETQRNKGNFPGRFSGRQFSNSRSEMNVSTLELGDSALYLCASSLRTVDTQYFGPGTRLTVL.

The chain combines TRBV7-9 with TRBJ1-1; D gene unclear. This CDR3 has 13 amino acids. Germline-derived CDR1 and CDR2 are SEHNR and FQNEAQ (reference sequence). Between the trimmed V and J ends, which lost 2 bases and 7 bases, there was a span of 11 bases. CDR3 residues: CASSLLQQSEAFF. The CDR3 DNA sequence: TGTGCCAGCAGCTTATTACAACAGAGTGAAGCTTTCTTT.

V is TRBV5-1 and J is TRBJ2-7; perhaps TRBD1 as D (5 bases). Deletions cut 3 bases from V and 6 bases from J, with 13 bases between. This CDR3 region has 13 residues. Germline CDR1 reads SGHRS; CDR2 reads YFSETQ. This CDR3 reads CASSSSGLGEQYF. The CDR3 DNA is TGCGCCAGCAGCTCTTCAGGGCTGGGCGAGCAGTACTTC. Full variable domain (missing parts from reference TRBV5-1 and TRBJ2-7): KAGVTQTPRYLIKTRGQQVTLSCSPISGHRSVSWYQQTPGQGLQFLFEYFSETQRNKGNFPGRFSGRQFSNSRSEMNVSTLELGDSALYLCASSSSGLGEQYFGPGTRLTVT.

The rearrangement uses TRBV14 and TRBJ1-2; 9 bases fit TRBD1. V lost 1 base, J lost 9 bases, and 9 bases stayed unmatched. CDR1 and CDR2 from the germline V gene are SGHDN and FVKESK. This CDR3 is built from 15 residues. CDR3 sequence: CASSQVRTGGRSYTF. CDR3 DNA sequence: TGTGCCAGCAGCCAAGTAAGAACAGGGGGCAGAAGCTACACCTTC.

The gene calls are TRBV2 and TRBJ2-7; 7 bases are shared with TRBD1. CDR1 and CDR2 (germline): SNHLY, FYNNEI. The CDR3 has 15 amino acids. The V and J ends lost 2 bases and 6 bases, in that order; junction bases with no gene match: 10. CDR3 sequence (DNA): TGTGCCAGCAGTGAACGGCGACAGGGACGATCCGAGCAGTACTTC. This gives the protein CASSERRQGRSEQYF.

This chain uses TRBV2 with TRBJ1-1; D may be TRBD1 (6 bases). The CDR3 runs to 15 residues. Germline CDR1 SNHLY, CDR2 FYNNEI. Trimming took off 9 bases at V and 6 bases at J, with 23 bases between the two ends. CDR3 sequence: CAREVWGRPNPEAFF. CDR3 DNA: TGTGCCAGGGAGGTATGGGGGCGCCCGAATCCTGAAGCTTTCTTT.

The chain recombines TRBV19 with TRBJ1-1, with no clear D. The V gene lost 3 bases and the J gene lost 2 bases, with 16 bases spanning the gap. CDR3 size: 16 residues. Per germline, CDR1 LNHDA and CDR2 SQIVND (reference sequence). The CDR3 loop reads CASSIYVMRGNTEAFF. Written as DNA, the CDR3 is TGTGCCAGTAGTATCTACGTTATGCGGGGTAACACTGAAGCTTTCTTT.

V gene TRBV4-1 combines with J gene TRBJ2-7, with 11 bases that match TRBD2. This CDR3 contains 13 residues. Germline V gene sequence: CDR1 MGHRA, CDR2 YSYEKL. The J segment lost 12 bases and the V segment lost 1 base, leaving 5 bases of the junction unmatched. CDR3 in DNA: TGCGCCAGCAGCCAAGTACTAGCGGGGGTTGTGTACTTC. This translates into CASSQVLAGVVYF.